This T cell receptor beta chain was captured in a study of T cells in Graves' hyperthyroidism and ophthalmopathy. Germline V gives CDR1 LGHDT, CDR2 YNNKEL (reference sequence). Unmatched junction bases numbered 6, after V lost 4 bases and J lost 0 bases. The CDR3 is 15 amino acids. This clonotype was picked up many times. TCR beta CDR3 region amplification was performed from RNA transcripts. HTBI primers drove first-round RT-PCR of the TCR CDR3. Using its own MiXCR run on the multiplex PCR reads, TCRdb lists one record per CDR3 protein. Among a few hundred thousand distinct CDR3 sequences listed, roughly a fifth were seen once.

The clonotype was recovered from a woman aged 50 to 60 with Graves' hyperthyroidism. The genes are TRBV3-1 and TRBJ2-7; TRBD1 agrees at 7 bases. Sequences were obtained from blood. CDR3: CASSPKGTASYEQYF. The CDR3 DNA is TGTGCCAGCAGCCCCAAGGGGACAGCCTCCTACGAGCAGTACTTC.